The 28 T cell receptor beta chains given below trace back to one sample, sequenced in a study of T-cell reconstitution after alpha-beta-depleted transplantation in children. Library preparation (for TCRbeta) was performed with unique molecular identifiers. TCRdb ran MiXCR on the PCR reads and lists one entry per CDR3 protein. The table shows about 400,000 distinct CDR3 sequences, with approximately 20% occurring only once. The source material was PBMCs from the stem cell graft donor, sampled from the stem cell graft. Receptor source: a human donor who donated a stem cell graft to a child with acute myeloid leukemia.

This chain uses TRBV7-9 with TRBJ2-7; 8 positions agree with TRBD2. V trimming: 5 bases; J trimming: 6 bases; junction bases outside the gene matches: 3. Germline-derived CDR1 and CDR2 are SEHNR and FQNEAQ (reference sequence). CDR3 length equals 12 residues. CDR3 sequence: CASSPTSGEQYF. Written as DNA, the CDR3 is TGTGCCAGCAGCCCAACTAGCGGCGAGCAGTACTTC.

The chain couples TRBV7-2 to TRBJ2-1; 7 bases map to TRBD1. Germline lookup yields CDR1 SGHTA and CDR2 FQGNSA. This CDR3 spans 14 amino acids. The trim removed 5 bases at V and 7 bases at J, leaving 8 bases unmatched. This chain's CDR3 is CASSPTTGYNEQFF. For the CDR3, the DNA is TGTGCCAGCAGCCCGACGACAGGGTATAATGAGCAGTTCTTC. The full variable domain, its missing parts supplied by reference TRBV7-2 and TRBJ2-1, is GAGVSQSPSNKVTEKGKDVELRCDPISGHTALYWYRQSLGQGLEFLIYFQGNSAPDKSGLPSDRFSAERTGGSVSTLTIQRTQQEDSAVYLCASSPTTGYNEQFFGPGTRLTVL.

The chain combines TRBV27 with TRBJ2-1, with unresolved D. CDR3 length: 16 amino acids. V dropped 7 bases and J dropped 0 bases, with 16 bases sitting between them. Germline V gene lookup returns CDR1 MNHEY and CDR2 SMNVEV (reference sequence). CDR3 nucleotides: TGTGCCAGCACCCCCATCGGGCTGAACTCCTACAATGAGCAGTTCTTC. It yields the protein CASTPIGLNSYNEQFF.

This clonotype was seen a few times. The chain combines TRBV21-1 with TRBJ2-2; the table calls TRBD1, which could not be checked here. TRBV21-1 is a pseudogene. The CDR3 has 16 residues. The CDR3 loop reads CASTEGAGGNTGELFF. Here the CDR3 DNA reads TGTGCCAGCACGGAGGGGGCAGGGGGCAACACCGGGGAGCTGTTTTTT.

This chain uses TRBV7-2 with TRBJ2-5, with 13 nucleotides matching TRBD2. Germline CDR1 SGHTA, CDR2 FQGNSA. This CDR3 has 16 residues. V shed 5 bases and J 2 bases; nucleotides not matched to a gene: 5. Here the CDR3 reads CASSPGTSGKQETQYF. CDR3 sequence (DNA): TGTGCCAGCAGCCCGGGGACTAGCGGGAAGCAAGAGACCCAGTACTTC.

This clonotype turned up a few times. The rearrangement uses TRBV5-1 and TRBJ2-7; D possibly corresponds to TRBD1 (5 bases). Trimming removed 0 bases at V and 2 bases at J, with 9 bases between. CDR1 and CDR2 (germline): SGHRS, YFSETQ. The CDR3 totals 14 residues. The CDR3 sequence is CASSLEGDPYEQYF. In DNA form, the CDR3 reads TGCGCCAGCAGCTTGGAAGGGGATCCCTACGAGCAGTACTTC.

This clonotype was detected many times. The J gene is TRBJ1-1, the V gene TRBV29-1, with TRBD1 identical over 9 bases. Germline trimming cut 3 bases from V and 4 bases from J; bases unmatched to any gene: 6. This CDR3 contains 14 residues. Germline loops: CDR1 SQVTM, CDR2 ANQGSEA. The CDR3 region is CSVDDSDRGTEAFF. The CDR3 DNA is TGCAGCGTTGACGATTCGGACAGGGGCACTGAAGCTTTCTTT.

This clonotype was seen only a few times. V gene TRBV5-1 combines with J gene TRBJ2-3; 9 nucleotides agree with TRBD2. V lost 0 bases and J lost 5; bases outside the gene matches: 10. Per germline, CDR1 SGHRS and CDR2 YFSETQ. The CDR3 is made up of 17 amino acids. The CDR3 nucleotides are TGCGCCAGCAGCTTGGACCCTAGCGGGAATATACGAGATACGCAGTATTTT. It is translated as CASSLDPSGNIRDTQYF.

The gene calls are TRBV28 and TRBJ2-1; 10 bases map to TRBD1. The CDR3 runs 13 residues. CDR1 and CDR2 from the germline V gene are MDHEN and SYDVKM. V lost 4 bases to trimming and J lost 8 bases; unmatched junction nucleotides: 2. The CDR3 is CASSSGQGYEQFF. Here the CDR3 DNA reads TGTGCCAGCAGTTCGGGACAGGGGTATGAGCAGTTCTTC.

V is TRBV5-1 and J is TRBJ2-1, with 8 bases aligning to TRBD1. Per germline, CDR1 SGHRS and CDR2 YFSETQ. CDR3 length equals 14 residues. J lost 8 bases, V lost 8 bases, and 12 bases had no gene match. The CDR3 bases are TGCGCCAGTACTAGCCCCAAACAGGGGGATGAGCAGTTCTTC. It translates to CASTSPKQGDEQFF.

The rearrangement joins TRBV20-1 to TRBJ2-1, with 10 bases identical to TRBD1. The germline CDR1 and CDR2 sequences are DFQATT and SNEGSKA (reference sequence). This CDR3 contains 14 residues. Trimming removed 8 bases from V and 4 bases from J; junction bases left unmatched: 8. The CDR3 protein is CSSLGQGPYNEQFF. The CDR3 DNA sequence: TGCAGTTCTCTGGGACAGGGGCCTTACAATGAGCAGTTCTTC.

This clonotype has a handful of counts. The chain joins TRBV15 to TRBJ1-2; TRBD1 agrees at 8 bases. CDR1 and CDR2 (germline): LNHNV, YYDKDF (reference sequence). The CDR3 is 17 residues long. V was pared by 0 bases and J by 6 bases, with 12 bases of the junction left unmatched. CDR3 coding DNA: TGTGCCACCAGCAGAGATCTTATGGACAGGGTTTGGGATGGCTACACCTTC. It is translated as CATSRDLMDRVWDGYTF. Full variable domain (outside the CDR3, taken from reference TRBV15 and TRBJ1-2): DAMVIQNPRYQVTQFGKPVTLSCSQTLNHNVMYWYQQKSSQAPKLLFHYYDKDFNNEADTPDNFQSRRPNTSFCFLDIRSPGLGDTAMYLCATSRDLMDRVWDGYTFGSGTRLTVV.

This clonotype was detected ten times or more. J is TRBJ2-3 and V is TRBV6-5, with a weak D call TRBD2 (6 bases). From germline, CDR1 is MNHEY and CDR2 SVGAGI. V dropped 6 bases and J dropped 0 bases, with 10 bases sitting between them. This CDR3 comprises 14 residues. In DNA form, the CDR3 reads TGTGCCAGCAGCCAAGGGACTAGCACAGATACGCAGTATTTT. This gives the protein CASSQGTSTDTQYF.

The rearrangement uses TRBV5-1 and TRBJ2-7, with TRBD1 as a possible D gene (6 bases). The CDR3 has 14 residues. V gave up 0 bases and J gave up 2 bases, with 9 bases separating them. Germline V CDR1 and CDR2: SGHRS, YFSETQ. CDR3 DNA: TGCGCCAGCAGCTTGGGGGACAAGCCCTACGAGCAGTACTTC. Protein sequence: CASSLGDKPYEQYF.

The chain employs TRBV7-2 and TRBJ2-3; no reliable D call. The CDR3 runs 13 residues. The germline CDR1 and CDR2 sequences are SGHTA and FQGNSA. Trimming took off 5 bases at V and 1 base at J, with 7 bases between the two ends. The CDR3 spells CASSPIGTDTQYF. Here the CDR3 DNA reads TGTGCCAGCAGCCCCATTGGCACAGATACGCAGTATTTT. Supplemented by reference TRBV7-2 and TRBJ2-3, the full variable domain reads GAGVSQSPSNKVTEKGKDVELRCDPISGHTALYWYRQSLGQGLEFLIYFQGNSAPDKSGLPSDRFSAERTGGSVSTLTIQRTQQEDSAVYLCASSPIGTDTQYFGPGTRLTVL.

This rearrangement joins TRBV4-2 to TRBJ2-3; TRBD2 matches 8 bases. CDR3 length: 17 residues. Losses at the gene ends were 0 bases for V and 4 bases for J; bases not matched to a gene: 9. Germline CDR1 LGHNA, CDR2 YNFKEQ. CDR3 protein: CASSQDGREGGADTQYF. CDR3 bases: TGTGCCAGCAGCCAAGATGGACGGGAGGGCGGCGCAGATACGCAGTATTTT.

This clonotype was counted only a few times. The genes are TRBV7-9 and TRBJ1-1; 9 nucleotides match TRBD1. J lost 4 bases, V lost 7 bases, and 7 bases had no gene match. CDR3 length equals 14 residues. CDR1 and CDR2 from the germline V gene are SEHNR and FQNEAQ (reference sequence). The CDR3 nucleotides are TGTGCCAGCACCGGGGGACAGGGACGCACTGAAGCTTTCTTT. Translated, it gives CASTGGQGRTEAFF.

This chain connects TRBV12-3 or TRBV12-4 to TRBJ1-1; D not certain. This CDR3 is 13 amino acids long. V was shortened by 2 bases and J by 5 bases, with 9 bases between the two germline ends. Here the CDR3 DNA reads TGTGCCAGCAGTTTAAGAGGGATGACTGAAGCTTTCTTT. Amino acids: CASSLRGMTEAFF.

This clonotype was seen a few times. The chain has TRBV12-3 or TRBV12-4 and TRBJ2-2; D is unresolved. CDR3 length: 11 amino acids. The V and J ends lost 6 bases and 6 bases respectively, with 5 bases between them. DNA for the CDR3: TGTGCCAGCAGCACCCCCGGGGAGCTGTTTTTT. It encodes CASSTPGELFF.

V usage is TRBV3-1 and J usage is TRBJ2-1, with D hard to call. The CDR3 runs to 14 residues. The germline V gene encodes CDR1 LGHDT and CDR2 YNNKEL (reference sequence). V lost 3 bases and J 8 bases, leaving 14 bases between the germline ends. The CDR3 here is CASSQASLVDEQFF. CDR3 DNA: TGTGCCAGCAGCCAGGCCTCATTAGTAGATGAGCAGTTCTTC.

The rearrangement uses TRBV12-3 or TRBV12-4 and TRBJ2-5; possible D gene TRBD2, 5 bases. V was shortened by 3 bases and J by 5 bases, with 16 bases between the two germline ends. This CDR3 contains 15 residues. As DNA, the CDR3 is TGTGCCAGCAGTTTCGCCGGGATGCGGTCGGAGACCCAGTACTTC. As protein: CASSFAGMRSETQYF.

This clonotype has at least ten counts. The J gene is TRBJ2-2, the V gene TRBV20-1; D not resolved. Trimming left V 3 bases short and J 5 bases short, with 10 bases between. This CDR3 contains 13 residues. Looked up from germline, CDR1 is DFQATT and CDR2 is SNEGSKA (reference sequence). The CDR3 protein is CSARAAATGELFF. The CDR3 DNA sequence: TGCAGTGCTAGGGCGGCGGCTACCGGGGAGCTGTTTTTT.

This clonotype was picked up a small number of times. CDR3 coding DNA: TGTGCCAGCAGCCAAAGATTATCGAACACCGGGGAGCTGTTTTTT. Translation: CASSQRLSNTGELFF. This chain connects TRBV6-1 to TRBJ2-2; D is unresolved. The CDR3 has 15 residues. Trimming stripped 6 bases from V and 0 bases from J, with 11 bases between. Germline CDR1 and CDR2: MNHNS and SASEGT.

The chain joins TRBV12-3 or TRBV12-4 to TRBJ2-3; no firm D call. The CDR3 spans 17 residues. V dropped 6 bases and J dropped 4 bases, with 23 bases sitting between them. This chain's CDR3 is CASSQTTAAGSSDTQYF. The DNA for the CDR3 is TGTGCCAGCAGCCAAACCACGGCCGCCGGATCATCAGATACGCAGTATTTT.

The chain has TRBV9 and TRBJ2-1; TRBD2 aligns across 10 bases. Germline CDR1 and CDR2: SGDLS and YYNGEE. V was clipped by 6 bases and J by 4 bases; unmatched bases: 10. The CDR3 totals 16 residues. The CDR3 loop reads CASTTKREGSYNEQFF. The CDR3 DNA sequence: TGTGCCAGCACCACGAAGCGGGAGGGCTCTTACAATGAGCAGTTCTTC. Full variable domain (remainder filled in from reference TRBV9 and TRBJ2-1): DSGVTQTPKHLITATGQRVTLRCSPRSGDLSVYWYQQSLDQGLQFLIQYYNGEERAKGNILERFSAQQFPDLHSELNLSSLELGDSALYFCASTTKREGSYNEQFFGPGTRLTVL.

J is TRBJ1-1 and V is TRBV4-1; the match to TRBD1 covers 8 bases. The CDR3 sequence is 16 residues long. CDR1 MGHRA and CDR2 YSYEKL come from the germline V gene. Germline trimming cut 4 bases from V and 0 bases from J; bases unmatched to any gene: 7. The DNA for the CDR3 is TGCGCCAGCAGCCTTCTTCGGACAGGGATGAACACTGAAGCTTTCTTT. Its translation: CASSLLRTGMNTEAFF.

This chain joins TRBV5-5 and TRBJ2-1; 8 bases fit TRBD2. Germline trimming cut 1 base from V and 4 bases from J; bases unmatched to any gene: 7. This CDR3 spans 16 amino acids. Germline V gives CDR1 SGHKS, CDR2 YYEKEE (reference sequence). CDR3 sequence: CASSLLSGSGYNEQFF. The CDR3 nucleotides read TGTGCCAGCAGCTTGCTCAGCGGGAGTGGGTACAATGAGCAGTTCTTC.

This clonotype showed up just a few times. The rearrangement links TRBV12-3 or TRBV12-4 to TRBJ2-5, with D perhaps TRBD1 (6 bases). The V end was cut by 0 bases, the J end by 7 bases, with 21 bases between. The CDR3 has 17 amino acids. The CDR3: CASSLATLQGSLGTQYF. CDR3 nucleotide sequence: TGTGCCAGCAGTTTAGCCACACTTCAGGGGAGTTTAGGGACCCAGTACTTC.